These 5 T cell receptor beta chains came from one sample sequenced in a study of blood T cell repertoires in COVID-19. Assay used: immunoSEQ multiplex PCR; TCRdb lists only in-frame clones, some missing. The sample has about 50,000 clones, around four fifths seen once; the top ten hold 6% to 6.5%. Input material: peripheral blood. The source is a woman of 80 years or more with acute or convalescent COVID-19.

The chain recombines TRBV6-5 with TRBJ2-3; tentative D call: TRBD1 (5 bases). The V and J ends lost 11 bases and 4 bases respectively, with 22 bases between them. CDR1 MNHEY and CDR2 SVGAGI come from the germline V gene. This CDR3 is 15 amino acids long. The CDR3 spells CAVHRRGSGSDTQYF. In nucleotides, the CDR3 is TGTGCCGTACATCGTAGGGGCTCTGGCTCAGATACGCAGTATTTT.

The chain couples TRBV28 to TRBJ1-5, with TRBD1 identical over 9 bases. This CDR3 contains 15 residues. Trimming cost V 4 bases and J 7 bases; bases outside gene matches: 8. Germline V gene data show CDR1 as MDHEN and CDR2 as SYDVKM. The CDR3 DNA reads TGTGCCAGCAGTTGGGACAGGGCCGGCCGCCAGCCCCAGCATTTT. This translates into CASSWDRAGRQPQHF.

The CDR3 reads CASSATSRVEAFF. DNA for the CDR3: TGTGCCAGCAGCGCAACCTCCCGAGTTGAAGCTTTCTTT. The chain links TRBV11-2 to TRBJ1-1, with D uncertain. Germline CDR1 and CDR2: SGHAT and FQNNGV. The V and J ends lost 5 bases and 7 bases respectively, with 14 bases between them. The CDR3 runs 13 residues.

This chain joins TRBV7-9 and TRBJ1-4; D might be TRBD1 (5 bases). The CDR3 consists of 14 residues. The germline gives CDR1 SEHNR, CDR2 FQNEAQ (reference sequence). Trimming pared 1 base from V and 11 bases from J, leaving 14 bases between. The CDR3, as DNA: TGTGCCAGCAGCTTAGTCGCTGACAGCATGAAACTGTTTTTT. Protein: CASSLVADSMKLFF.

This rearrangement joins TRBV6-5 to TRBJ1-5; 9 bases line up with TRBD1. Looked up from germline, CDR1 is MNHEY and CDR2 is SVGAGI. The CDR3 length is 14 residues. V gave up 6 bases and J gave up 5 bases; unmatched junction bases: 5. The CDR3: CASRPTGGYQPQHF. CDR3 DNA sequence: TGTGCCAGCAGGCCAACAGGGGGCTATCAGCCCCAGCATTTT.